This T cell receptor beta chain emerged from a study of shared clonotypes between healthy human individuals. Measured with immunoSEQ multiplex PCR; TCRdb has only the in-frame clones, and not every one. The sample shows roughly 700,000 clones, 74% of them seen only once. This clonotype was sampled from a woman in her thirties in good health. The sample consisted of memory CD4+ T cells sorted from blood. Sample subset: CD45RA-negative fraction.

CDR3: CASQGGSYNEQFF. CDR3 bases: TGTGCCAGTCAGGGGGGCTCCTACAATGAGCAGTTCTTC. This chain links TRBV7-9 with TRBJ2-1; TRBD1 might be the D (7 bases). There are 13 residues in the CDR3. CDR1 is SEHNR and CDR2 is FQNEAQ in the germline V gene (reference sequence). V dropped 9 bases and J dropped 0 bases, with 9 bases sitting between them.